These T cell receptor beta chains were read from a single sample in a study of blood T cell repertoires in COVID-19. Clones were sequenced by immunoSEQ multiplex PCR, and TCRdb holds only the in-frame ones, with some missing. The table lists under 300,000 clones, around 89% of them singletons. Sequencing input: PBMCs or T cells enriched from blood (not recorded which). The receptor source for this set is a middle-aged man who had recovered from COVID-19. Each CDR3 is given with its conserved first and last residue. Each record gives: J gene, clone size, D gene, V gene, CDR3 DNA, CDR3 protein. D genes are given only for firm matches. Where a row states a size, it is once, few, many or the class of an expanded clone; other rows omit it.

>TRBJ2-3|-|TRBD2|TRBV7-6
TGTGCCAGCACCCCCAACCGCGGGGGGTCCACAGATACGCAGTATTTT
CASTPNRGGSTDTQYF
>TRBJ1-1|-|TRBD1|TRBV7-2
TGTGCCAGCAGCTTAGGGGACAGGCCCACTGAAGCTTTCTTT
CASSLGDRPTEAFF
>TRBJ2-7|-|-|TRBV24-1
TGTGCCACCAGTCCCGGGGGTTCTTATTACGAGCAGTACTTC
CATSPGGSYYEQYF
>TRBJ1-1|-|-|TRBV5-1
TGCGCCAGCACCCACAACCCCAGGGGCCTGGACACTGAAGCTTTCTTT
CASTHNPRGLDTEAFF
>TRBJ1-1|-|-|TRBV30
TGTGCCTCTTATCAGGGCCAAGCTTTCTTT
CASYQGQAFF
>TRBJ2-7|once|TRBD2|TRBV5-4
TGTGCCAGCAGCCCGGGACTAGACTCCTACGAGCAGTACTTC
CASSPGLDSYEQYF
>TRBJ1-1|-|TRBD1|TRBV12-5
TGTGCTAGTGGTTTGACGTCAGCGGGACAGGGTTTATTCAGTGAAGCTTTCTTT
CASGLTSAGQGLFSEAFF
>TRBJ1-2|-|TRBD1|TRBV30
TGTGCCTGGAGCGGCAACTCAGGGGGCCTTGGTGGCTACACCTTC
CAWSGNSGGLGGYTF
>TRBJ2-7|-|TRBD2|TRBV27
TGTGCCAGCAGTTTATTTGGCTTAGCGGGAGGGGGCACCTACGAGCAGTACTTC
CASSLFGLAGGGTYEQYF
>TRBJ1-2|-|-|TRBV3-1/TRBV3-2
TGTGCCAGCAGCCAAGCACTAAACTATGGCTACACCTTC
CASSQALNYGYTF
>TRBJ1-1|-|-|TRBV5-1
TGCGCCAGCAGCTTGGACATTTACACTGAAGCTTTCTTT
CASSLDIYTEAFF
>TRBJ1-5|-|-|TRBV10-3
TGTGCCATCGCGCGGGGGGGGTTCCAGCCCCAGCATTTT
CAIARGGFQPQHF
>TRBJ2-1|-|-|TRBV4-2
TGTGCCAGCAGCCAACTAGCTCCTCAGGAAAGTGAGCAGTTCTTC
CASSQLAPQESEQFF
>TRBJ2-6|-|TRBD1|TRBV5-4
TGTGCCAGCAGCGGACAGGGGGCGGTCTCTGGGGCCAACGTCCTGACTTTC
CASSGQGAVSGANVLTF
>TRBJ1-1|once|-|TRBV7-9
TGTGCCAGCAGCAAATCTCATGGGGAGGCGGTAGCTTTCTTT
CASSKSHGEAVAFF
>TRBJ1-4|-|-|TRBV30
TGTGCCTGCGAGATTCCGCCTGAAAAACTGTTTTTT
CACEIPPEKLFF
>TRBJ2-3|-|-|TRBV5-4
TGTGCCAGCAGCTTGGATCTGGTACAGCTCACAGATACGCAGTATTTT
CASSLDLVQLTDTQYF
>TRBJ1-2|-|-|TRBV11-2
TGTGCCAGCAGCATCGACACCAAGCCTAACTATGGCTACACCTTC
CASSIDTKPNYGYTF
>TRBJ1-1|-|-|TRBV7-8
TGTGCCAGCAGCCCCTTTTGGCAGGGTAGGGGGAACACTGAAGCTTTCTTT
CASSPFWQGRGNTEAFF
>TRBJ2-5|few|TRBD1|TRBV5-1
TGCGCCAGCAGGGTTGACAGGGGGAGAGAGACCCAGTACTTC
CASRVDRGRETQYF
>TRBJ1-1|-|-|TRBV4-1
TGCGCCAGCAGCCCGCTGGGAGCTCTGGACACTGAAGCTTTCTTT
CASSPLGALDTEAFF
>TRBJ2-3|-|TRBD2|TRBV7-6
TGTGCCAGCAGCTTAGTTGCGGGAGGTAGCACAGATACGCAGTATTTT
CASSLVAGGSTDTQYF
>TRBJ1-2|-|-|TRBV27
TGTGCCAGCAGTCTGAACTTGAGCCCCTGGTATGGCTACACCTTC
CASSLNLSPWYGYTF